These 14 T cell receptor beta chains were sequenced from one sample in a study of T cell clones after liver transplantation. TCRdb's copy holds only in-frame clones and misses some; the assay was immunoSEQ multiplex PCR. The sample records approximately 72,000 clones, roughly 90% being singletons. Sequenced material: CD4+ T cells from blood, taken before liver transplant. The receptors shown here come from a human donor who received a liver transplant.

The chain carries TRBV5-4 and TRBJ2-1; 12 bases fit TRBD2. Germline assignment: CDR1 SGHNT and CDR2 YYREEE (reference sequence). The V segment lost 0 bases and the J segment 9 bases; nucleotides outside the gene matches: 4. CDR3 length: 15 amino acids. In DNA form, the CDR3 reads TGTGCCAGCAGCTTGGGGACTAGCGGGAATGTTGAGCAGTTCTTC. Translating gives CASSLGTSGNVEQFF. The whole variable domain, filled in from reference TRBV5-4 and TRBJ2-1, reads ETGVTQSPTHLIKTRGQQVTLRCSSQSGHNTVSWYQQALGQGPQFIFQYYREEENGRGNFPPRFSGLQFPNYSSELNVNALELDDSALYLCASSLGTSGNVEQFFGPGTRLTVL.

The V gene is TRBV7-2, the J gene TRBJ2-7, with D tentatively TRBD1 (5 bases). The V and J ends lost 5 bases and 3 bases respectively, with 8 bases between them. The CDR3 runs to 12 residues. Germline loops: CDR1 SGHTA, CDR2 FQGNSA. For the CDR3, the DNA is TGTGCCAGCAGCCTGGGGCGCTACGAGCAGTACTTC. Translated, it gives CASSLGRYEQYF.

The CDR3 spells CASSWDTNYGYTF. DNA of the CDR3: TGTGCCAGCAGTTGGGACACAAACTATGGCTACACCTTC. J is TRBJ1-2 and V is TRBV11-3, with TRBD1 as a possible D gene (6 bases). The CDR3 runs to 13 residues. Trimming removed 6 bases from V and 2 bases from J, with 10 bases in between. Per the germline V gene, CDR1 is SGHNT and CDR2 is YENEEA.

The chain uses TRBV6-6 and TRBJ2-7; possible D gene TRBD2, 5 bases. V was shortened by 6 bases and J by 5 bases, with 17 bases between the two germline ends. This CDR3 comprises 14 residues. Germline V gene sequence: CDR1 MNHNY, CDR2 SVGAGI (reference sequence). The DNA for the CDR3 is TGTGCCAGCAGCTCCAACGTGGGAGAGAACGAGCAGTACTTC. Residues: CASSSNVGENEQYF.

The rearrangement links TRBV12-5 to TRBJ2-1; 8 bases agree with TRBD1. CDR3 length equals 14 residues. The germline CDR1 and CDR2 sequences are LGHNT and FRNRAP. The V segment lost 2 bases and the J segment 7 bases; nucleotides outside the gene matches: 4. CDR3 in amino acids: CASGLPRTGNEQFF. DNA for the CDR3: TGTGCTAGTGGTTTGCCCCGGACAGGGAATGAGCAGTTCTTC.

The rearrangement joins TRBV5-1 to TRBJ2-5, with 9 positions matching TRBD2. The CDR3 totals 15 residues. V trimming: 7 bases; J trimming: 3 bases; junction bases outside the gene matches: 10. The germline gives CDR1 SGHRS, CDR2 YFSETQ. The CDR3 region has the DNA TGCGCCAGCGCTCGGCTAGCGGGATCGGAAGAGACCCAGTACTTC. This translates into CASARLAGSEETQYF.

The CDR3 region is CASSYLKTGSPTEAFF. DNA for the CDR3: TGTGCCAGCAGTTACTTAAAGACAGGAAGTCCCACTGAAGCTTTCTTT. The chain carries TRBV6-5 and TRBJ1-1; weak D call: TRBD1 (6 bases). With 1 base removed from V and 4 bases from J, the gap between germline ends came to 16 bases. This CDR3 is 16 amino acids long. The germline CDR1 and CDR2 sequences are MNHEY and SVGAGI.

The gene calls are TRBV5-1 and TRBJ2-7, with D possibly matching TRBD2 (5 bases). This CDR3 is built from 13 residues. Looked up from germline, CDR1 is SGHRS and CDR2 is YFSETQ. V dropped 0 bases and J dropped 3 bases, with 7 bases sitting between them. The CDR3 DNA is TGCGCCAGCAGCTTGGGAGGGAACTACGAGCAGTACTTC. This sequence encodes CASSLGGNYEQYF.

V usage is TRBV29-1 and J usage is TRBJ1-5, with TRBD1 matching over 8 bases. CDR3 size: 13 residues. Per germline, CDR1 SQVTM and CDR2 ANQGSEA. Trimming cost V 6 bases and J 7 bases; bases outside gene matches: 8. The CDR3 DNA sequence: TGCAGCGTGTCCAGGGGGCGAGAGCAGCCCCAGCATTTT. It yields the protein CSVSRGREQPQHF.

The J gene is TRBJ1-5, the V gene TRBV19; a weak D match, TRBD1 (6 bases). Per germline, CDR1 LNHDA and CDR2 SQIVND (reference sequence). Trimming took off 7 bases at V and 2 bases at J, with 24 bases between the two ends. This CDR3 is 18 amino acids long. The CDR3, as DNA: TGTGCCAGTACCAAAGTGGGGGGGCGGGCCTATGGCAATCAGCCCCAGCATTTT. It codes for CASTKVGGRAYGNQPQHF.

The V and J genes are TRBV4-1 and TRBJ2-7, with D possibly TRBD2 on 5 matching bases. Trimming shortened V by 1 base and J by 4 bases, and 11 bases separated the two germline ends. CDR1 MGHRA and CDR2 YSYEKL come from the germline V gene. The CDR3 is 14 amino acids. The DNA for the CDR3 is TGCGCCAGCAGCCAAGGAGGGAGCTCGTACGAGCAGTACTTC. It translates to CASSQGGSSYEQYF.

This sequence joins TRBV29-1 and TRBJ1-2, with D perhaps matching TRBD1 (5 bases). CDR1 SQVTM and CDR2 ANQGSEA come from the germline V gene. This CDR3 has 14 amino acids. With 7 bases removed from V and 5 bases from J, the gap between germline ends came to 20 bases. CDR3 sequence (DNA): TGCAGCGCTTATAAACAGGAAAGGGGATATGGCTACACCTTC. Translating it yields CSAYKQERGYGYTF. Full variable domain (missing parts from reference TRBV29-1 and TRBJ1-2): SAVISQKPSRDICQRGTSLTIQCQVDSQVTMMFWYRQQPGQSLTLIATANQGSEATYESGFVIDKFPISRPNLTFSTLTVSNMSPEDSSIYLCSAYKQERGYGYTFGSGTRLTVV.

The J gene is TRBJ2-7, the V gene TRBV28, with D possibly called TRBD1 or TRBD2 (6 bases each). Germline CDR1 and CDR2: MDHEN and SYDVKM. Trimming took off 8 bases at V and 1 base at J, with 24 bases between the two ends. The CDR3 consists of 17 residues. The CDR3 DNA is TGTGCCAGCCGCGCGGCGGAGGGGGGAGTACGGTCCTACGAGCAGTACTTC. It codes for CASRAAEGGVRSYEQYF.

The genes are TRBV28 and TRBJ2-5; TRBD1 agrees at 9 bases. CDR3 size: 15 residues. The germline CDR1 and CDR2 sequences are MDHEN and SYDVKM. J lost 4 bases, V lost 3 bases, and 6 bases had no gene match. CDR3 protein: CASSFGDRARETQYF. CDR3 sequence (DNA): TGTGCCAGCAGTTTCGGGGACAGGGCTCGAGAGACCCAGTACTTC.